These T cell receptor beta chains were read from a single sample in a study of blood T cell repertoires in COVID-19. The protocol was immunoSEQ multiplex PCR, while the TCRdb copy is restricted to in-frame clones and leaves out a portion. Counted here are 150,000 to 200,000 clones, 88% occurring once; the ten biggest clones make up roughly 5.6%. Sequences were obtained from peripheral blood. Receptors were obtained from a man aged 35 to 55 with active or convalescent COVID-19. CDR3s include the opening cysteine and the closing phenylalanine or tryptophan. D genes are given only for firm matches. Size tells how often a clone was seen (once, few, many) or the class of an expanded clone, and some rows leave it out.

CDR3aa	CDR3nt	abundance	len	d_gene	v_gene	j_gene
CAWSPLAVNNNEQFF	TGTGCCTGGAGTCCCCTAGCGGTAAATAACAATGAGCAGTTCTTC	-	15	TRBD2	TRBV30	TRBJ2-1
CASSLAAGTANSPLHF	TGTGCCAGCAGCTTGGCCGCGGGGACGGCCAATTCACCCCTCCACTTT	-	16	-	TRBV5-4	TRBJ1-6
CASSTPLEQYF	TGTGCCAGTAGTACCCCCTTGGAGCAGTACTTC	-	11	-	TRBV19	TRBJ2-7
CASSPMTAYGYTF	TGTGCCAGCAGCCCTATGACAGCCTATGGCTACACCTTC	-	13	-	TRBV11-3	TRBJ1-2
CASSLSPGGVSEAFF	TGTGCCAGCAGTTTATCGCCAGGGGGCGTCTCTGAAGCTTTCTTT	-	15	TRBD1	TRBV27	TRBJ1-1
CAWSTGQDAYTF	TGTGCCTGGAGTACGGGACAGGATGCCTACACCTTC	-	12	TRBD1	TRBV30	TRBJ1-2
CATGGLAGDTDTQYF	TGTGCCACCGGCGGACTAGCGGGGGACACAGATACGCAGTATTTT	-	15	TRBD2	TRBV10-3	TRBJ2-3
CASSEQGVSRNEQFF	TGTGCCAGCAGTGAACAGGGGGTCTCCCGAAATGAGCAGTTCTTC	-	15	TRBD1	TRBV6-1	TRBJ2-1
CASSDGPPGLAGGPPDTQYF	TGTGCCAGCAGTGATGGTCCTCCCGGACTAGCGGGAGGGCCACCAGATACGCAGTATTTT	-	20	TRBD2	TRBV2	TRBJ2-3
CASSFIFQGDEAFF	TGCGCCAGCAGCTTTATCTTCCAGGGGGATGAAGCTTTCTTT	-	14	TRBD1	TRBV5-1	TRBJ1-1
CASGLRQGIYEQYF	TGCGCCAGCGGCTTGCGACAGGGTATCTACGAGCAGTACTTC	-	14	TRBD1	TRBV5-1	TRBJ2-7
CASSQDLETGYTF	TGCGCCAGCAGCCAAGATTTGGAGACGGGCTACACCTTC	-	13	-	TRBV4-1	TRBJ1-2
CASQGQLNTEAFF	TGTGCCAGCCAGGGACAGCTGAACACTGAAGCTTTCTTT	-	13	TRBD1	TRBV7-2	TRBJ1-1
CASSLDEPGLWARDTIYF	TGTGCCAGCTCACTCGACGAACCGGGACTCTGGGCCAGGGACACCATATATTTT	-	18	-	TRBV18	TRBJ1-3
CASSHAGDRHEAFF	TGTGCCAGCAGCCACGCCGGAGACCGCCATGAAGCTTTCTTT	once	14	-	TRBV4-2	TRBJ1-1
CASSATGGEQYF	TGTGCCAGCAGCGCTACAGGGGGCGAGCAGTACTTC	-	12	TRBD1	TRBV9	TRBJ2-7
CASRDITGELFF	TGTGCCAGCCGAGATATCACCGGGGAGCTGTTTTTT	once	12	-	TRBV6-5	TRBJ2-2
CASRVPGYYGYTF	TGTGCCAGCAGGGTGCCAGGGTACTACGGCTACACCTTC	-	13	-	TRBV12-3/TRBV12-4	TRBJ1-2
CASAREGGAYIQYF	TGTGCTAGTGCCCGAGAGGGAGGGGCTTATATTCAGTACTTC	-	14	TRBD2	TRBV12-5	TRBJ2-4
CASSSPGQPQHF	TGTGCCAGCAGTTCCCCGGGTCAGCCCCAGCATTTT	-	12	-	TRBV2	TRBJ1-5
CASSTWGQGALKEQFF	TGTGCCAGCAGCACTTGGGGACAGGGGGCGTTAAAGGAGCAGTTCTTC	-	16	TRBD1	TRBV6-2/TRBV6-3	TRBJ2-1
CASSLGRTSGGTSTDTQYF	TGTGCCAGCAGCTTAGGGAGGACTAGCGGGGGTACTAGCACAGATACGCAGTATTTT	-	19	TRBD2	TRBV7-9	TRBJ2-3
CASSPHSGTSFYEQYF	TGTGCCAGCAGTCCGCACTCCGGGACTTCCTTCTACGAGCAGTACTTC	-	16	-	TRBV27	TRBJ2-7
CASSLTFSYEQYF	TGTGCCAGCAGCCTAACCTTCTCCTACGAGCAGTACTTC	-	13	-	TRBV7-9	TRBJ2-7
CATSARGLAGELFF	TGTGCCACCAGTGCCAGGGGGCTGGCCGGGGAGCTGTTTTTT	-	14	TRBD1	TRBV24-1	TRBJ2-2
CASSLRGTSGFFYEQYF	TGTGCCAGCAGCTTAAGGGGGACTAGCGGATTTTTCTACGAGCAGTACTTC	-	17	TRBD2	TRBV7-2	TRBJ2-7
CASSPLGPGETQYF	TGTGCCAGCTCACCACTTGGCCCAGGAGAGACCCAGTACTTC	-	14	-	TRBV18	TRBJ2-5